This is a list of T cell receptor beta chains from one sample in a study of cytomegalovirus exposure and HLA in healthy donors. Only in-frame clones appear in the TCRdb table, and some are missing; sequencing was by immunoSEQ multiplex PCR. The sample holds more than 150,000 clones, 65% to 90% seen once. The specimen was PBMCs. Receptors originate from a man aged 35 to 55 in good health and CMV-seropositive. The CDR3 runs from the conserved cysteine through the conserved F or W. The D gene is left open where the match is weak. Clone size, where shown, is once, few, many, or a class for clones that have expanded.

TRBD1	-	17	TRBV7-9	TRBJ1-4	TGTGCCAGCAGCTTTCTCCGAGGACAGGGCAGTAGTGAAAAACTGTTTTTT	CASSFLRGQGSSEKLFF
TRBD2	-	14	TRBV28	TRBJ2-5	TGTGCCAGCAACAGCGGGGCGAACCAAGAGACCCAGTACTTC	CASNSGANQETQYF
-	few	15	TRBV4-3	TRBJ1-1	TGCGCCAGCAGCCAATATGCAGGGGCGAACACTGAAGCTTTCTTT	CASSQYAGANTEAFF
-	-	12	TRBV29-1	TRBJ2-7	TGCAGCGTTGTTGAGGTATCCTACGAGCAGTACTTC	CSVVEVSYEQYF
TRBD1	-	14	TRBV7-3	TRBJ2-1	TGTGCCAGCAGCCCCGGGACAGGGTACAATGAGCAGTTCTTC	CASSPGTGYNEQFF
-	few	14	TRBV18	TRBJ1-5	TGTGCCAGCTCACCACCGCTTGGCGGGCAGCCCCAGCATTTT	CASSPPLGGQPQHF
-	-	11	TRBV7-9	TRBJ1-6	TGTGCCAGCAGTCCAAATTCACCCCTCCACTTT	CASSPNSPLHF
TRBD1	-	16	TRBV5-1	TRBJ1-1	TGCGCCAGCAGCTCGGGACAGGGGGTGGGTAACACTGAAGCTTTCTTT	CASSSGQGVGNTEAFF
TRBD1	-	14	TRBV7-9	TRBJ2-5	TGTGCCAGCAGACCGGGGACAGGGGAGGAGACCCAGTACTTC	CASRPGTGEETQYF
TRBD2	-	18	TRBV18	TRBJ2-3	TGTGCCAGCTCACCCCTCCTAGCGGGGGGACCTAGCACAGATACGCAGTATTTT	CASSPLLAGGPSTDTQYF
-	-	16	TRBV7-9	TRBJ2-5	TGTGCCAGCAGATCCTCGGGACTGTTTTACCAAGAGACCCAGTACTTC	CASRSSGLFYQETQYF
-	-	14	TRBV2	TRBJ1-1	TGTGCCAGCAGTCCAGAGACAGGGAACACTGAAGCTTTCTTT	CASSPETGNTEAFF
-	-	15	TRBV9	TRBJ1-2	TGTGCCAGCAGGGCGGGGACGCTCGCCTTTAGCGGCTACACCTTC	CASRAGTLAFSGYTF
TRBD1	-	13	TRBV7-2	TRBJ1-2	TGTGCCAGCAGCCTCGGGACAGGGGATGGCTACACCTTC	CASSLGTGDGYTF
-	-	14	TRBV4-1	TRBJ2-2	TGCGCCAGCAGCCAAGGAGAGGTCACCGGGGAGCTGTTTTTT	CASSQGEVTGELFF
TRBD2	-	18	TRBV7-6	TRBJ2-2	TGTGCCAGCAGCTTAGGAGCTGGGGGGGGGTTCAACACCGGGGAGCTGTTTTTT	CASSLGAGGGFNTGELFF
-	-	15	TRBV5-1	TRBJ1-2	TGCGCCAGCAGCTTGGAGGTGGGGGGGATTGATGGCTACACCTTC	CASSLEVGGIDGYTF
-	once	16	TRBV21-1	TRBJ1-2	TGTGCCAGCAGTCTAGGGGAAGGGGCTGCGAACTATGGCTACACCTTC	CASSLGEGAANYGYTF
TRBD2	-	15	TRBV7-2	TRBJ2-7	TGTGCCAGCAGCACTTTAGCGGGGGGCGTTTACGAGCAGTACTTC	CASSTLAGGVYEQYF
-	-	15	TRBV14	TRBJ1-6	TGTGCCAGCAGCGCGCGGGTCTTATATAATTCACCCCTCCACTTT	CASSARVLYNSPLHF
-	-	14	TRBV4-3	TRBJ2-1	TGCGCCAGCAGCCAAGAAACATCCTACAATGAGCAGTTCTTC	CASSQETSYNEQFF
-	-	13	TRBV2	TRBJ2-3	TGTGCCAGCAGTGAGCAGGGGACAGATACGCAGTATTTT	CASSEQGTDTQYF
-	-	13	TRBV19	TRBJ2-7	TGTGCCAGTAGTATAGTCCCTACCGACGAGCAGTACTTC	CASSIVPTDEQYF
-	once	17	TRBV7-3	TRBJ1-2	TGTGCCAGCAGCCTAAACAGGGCGAGGGGTTTAAACTATGGCTACACCTTC	CASSLNRARGLNYGYTF
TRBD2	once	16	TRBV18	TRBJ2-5	TGTGCCAGCTCACCACCAAGCGGGGGCCTCCAAGAGACCCAGTACTTC	CASSPPSGGLQETQYF
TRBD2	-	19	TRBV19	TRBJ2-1	TGTGCCAGTAGTATTTACGGCCAGCGGGGGGCCAGAGGGTACAATGAGCAGTTCTTC	CASSIYGQRGARGYNEQFF
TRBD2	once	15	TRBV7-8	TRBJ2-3	TGTGCCAGCAGCTTATACCTAGCGGGGGGAGATACGCAGTATTTT	CASSLYLAGGDTQYF
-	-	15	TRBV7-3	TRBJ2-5	TGTGCCAGCAGCCCCGGGGGACGGATCCAAGAGACCCAGTACTTC	CASSPGGRIQETQYF
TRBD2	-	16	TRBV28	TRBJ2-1	TGTGCCAGCACCGTGATAGCGGGGCCCTCCTACAATGAGCAGTTCTTC	CASTVIAGPSYNEQFF
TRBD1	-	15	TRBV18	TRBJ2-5	TGTGCCAGCTCACCACCCGGGACAGTCCAAGAGACCCAGTACTTC	CASSPPGTVQETQYF
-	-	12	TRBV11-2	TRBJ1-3	TGTGCCAGCGGGGCAGGGAGAAACACCATATATTTT	CASGAGRNTIYF
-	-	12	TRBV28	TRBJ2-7	TGTGCCAGCAGCCTCCTAGCGCTCGAGCAGTACTTC	CASSLLALEQYF
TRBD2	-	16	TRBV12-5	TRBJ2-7	TGTGCTAGTGGTTTTACGCTAGCGGGGGGGCCGGAGGAGCAGTACTTC	CASGFTLAGGPEEQYF
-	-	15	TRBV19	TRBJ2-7	TGTGCCAGTAGCCCAGGGTGGCGTGGCTCCTACGAGCAGTACTTC	CASSPGWRGSYEQYF
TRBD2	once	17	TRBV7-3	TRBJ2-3	TGTGCCAGCAGCCCAGGGGTAGGCGGGGGGACCACAGATACGCAGTATTTT	CASSPGVGGGTTDTQYF
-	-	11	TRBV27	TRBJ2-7	TGTGCCAGCAGTTTAGGGAGTGAGCAGTACTTC	CASSLGSEQYF
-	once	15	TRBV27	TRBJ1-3	TGTGCCAGCAGTCCACAGACAGTACCTGGAAACACCATATATTTT	CASSPQTVPGNTIYF
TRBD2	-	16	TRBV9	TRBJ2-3	TGTGCCAGCAGCCCCCGTAGCGGGGGGGCCGCAGATACGCAGTATTTT	CASSPRSGGAADTQYF
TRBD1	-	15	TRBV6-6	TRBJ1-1	TGTGCCAGCAGTTACCCCTGGGACAGGAACACTGAAGCTTTCTTT	CASSYPWDRNTEAFF
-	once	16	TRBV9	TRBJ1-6	TGTGCCAGCACCAAGGGGGGGGAATCCTATAATTCACCCCTCCACTTT	CASTKGGESYNSPLHF
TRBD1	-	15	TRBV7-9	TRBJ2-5	TGTGCCAGCAGCTTACGCAGGGGGTACCAAGAGACCCAGTACTTC	CASSLRRGYQETQYF
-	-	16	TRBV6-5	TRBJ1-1	TGTGCCAGCAGTTACTCGGGTAGGGGCCCGAACACTGAAGCTTTCTTT	CASSYSGRGPNTEAFF
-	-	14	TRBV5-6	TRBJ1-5	TGTGCCAGCAGCTTGTCTGGCAGCAATCAGCCCCAGCATTTT	CASSLSGSNQPQHF
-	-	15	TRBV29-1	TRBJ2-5	TGCAGCGTTGAAGGGAACGATCCCAGAGGGGAGACCCAGTACTTC	CSVEGNDPRGETQYF
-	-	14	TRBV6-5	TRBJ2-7	TGTGCCAGCACTTGGACGGGGAGCTCCTACGAGCAGTACTTC	CASTWTGSSYEQYF